This T cell receptor (beta chain) originates from a study of T cells expressing NK-cell markers. From its re-call of the 5' RACE reads, TCRdb lists each CDR3 protein once, without DNA. The sample table includes fewer than 200,000 distinct CDR3 sequences. CDR1 LGHDT and CDR2 YNNKEL come from the germline V gene (reference sequence). The length of the CDR3 is 14 residues. The chain uses TRBV3-1 and TRBJ1-1. The specimen sequenced was blood T cells: a sorted CD56 or NKG2C T cell subset, CD4+ or CD8+ T cells, or bulk PBMC T cells (not recorded which). The sequence was obtained from a woman aged 18-70 years in good health. CDR3 residues: CASSPSLTNTEAFF.